One TCR beta chain is described in this entry. V lost 3 bases and J lost 3; bases outside the gene matches: 3. Germline assignment: CDR1 LGHDT and CDR2 YNNKEL (reference sequence). The CDR3 length is 14 residues. This sample is drawn from a study of blood T cell repertoires in COVID-19. About the study: Acute and convalescent COVID-19 specimens originated in the United States, Italy and Spain. The cDNA or gDNA used as material had been derived from T cells, B-cell-depleted T cells, or PBMCs.

As originally analysed: Amplification of reference gene primers was used by the study to estimate nucleated cell counts. The data were produced by immunoSEQ multiplex PCR, yet TCRdb's version contains in-frame clones alone and is incomplete. V, J and clone size derive from that table, while D and trimming were established from the DNA sequence. The table lists a few hundred thousand clones, around 84% of them singletons. This TCR was recovered from a man aged 55 to 69 with acute or convalescent COVID-19. The sample consisted of peripheral blood. This chain uses TRBV3-1 (or the pseudogene TRBV3-2) with TRBJ2-3; 7 bases line up with TRBD2. DNA of the CDR3: TGTGCCAGCAGCCAGAGCGGGGCGACAGATACGCAGTATTTT. Translating it yields CASSQSGATDTQYF.